The 2 T cell receptor beta chains reported below all come from one sample, sequenced in a study of T-cell memory formation after mild COVID-19. TCRdb redid the calling of the 5' RACE reads with MiXCR, one entry per CDR3 protein. The table shows 200,000 to 300,000 distinct CDR3 sequences, with 15% to 17% occurring only once. The sequencing sample was made of PBMCs or a T cell subset sorted from them (not recorded which). These receptors were taken from an adult woman who had mild COVID-19 (a few samples of this study predate the infection). Cell type and time point are not known.

Only a few counts were recorded for this clonotype. This sequence joins TRBV27 and TRBJ2-3; 8 nucleotides agree with TRBD2. Germline CDR1 reads MNHEY; CDR2 reads SMNVEV (reference sequence). The ends lost 7 bases at V and 1 base at J; junction bases unmatched: 4. The CDR3 has 14 amino acids. The chain's CDR3 is CASTLGRGTDTQYF. DNA of the CDR3: TGTGCCAGCACCCTCGGGAGGGGCACAGATACGCAGTATTTT.

J is TRBJ1-2 and V is TRBV6-6; no clear D gene. CDR1 and CDR2 (germline): MNHNY, SVGAGI (reference sequence). Trimming took off 5 bases at V and 4 bases at J, with 11 bases between the two ends. The CDR3 is 13 residues long. CDR3 sequence: CASSNGPSYGYTF. As DNA, the CDR3 is TGTGCCAGCAGTAACGGGCCCAGCTATGGCTACACCTTC.